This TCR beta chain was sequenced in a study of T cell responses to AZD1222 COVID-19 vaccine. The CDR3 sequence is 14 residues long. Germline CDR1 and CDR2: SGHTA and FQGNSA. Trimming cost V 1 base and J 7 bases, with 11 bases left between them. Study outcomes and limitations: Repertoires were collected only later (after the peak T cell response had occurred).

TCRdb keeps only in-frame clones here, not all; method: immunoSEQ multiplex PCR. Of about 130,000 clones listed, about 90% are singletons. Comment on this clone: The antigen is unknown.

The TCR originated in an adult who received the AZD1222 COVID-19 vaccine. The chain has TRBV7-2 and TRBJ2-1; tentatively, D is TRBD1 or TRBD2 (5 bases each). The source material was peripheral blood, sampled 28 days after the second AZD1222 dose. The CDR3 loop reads CASSLGGRGNEQFF. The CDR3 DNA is TGTGCCAGCAGCTTAGGGGGCCGAGGGAATGAGCAGTTCTTC.